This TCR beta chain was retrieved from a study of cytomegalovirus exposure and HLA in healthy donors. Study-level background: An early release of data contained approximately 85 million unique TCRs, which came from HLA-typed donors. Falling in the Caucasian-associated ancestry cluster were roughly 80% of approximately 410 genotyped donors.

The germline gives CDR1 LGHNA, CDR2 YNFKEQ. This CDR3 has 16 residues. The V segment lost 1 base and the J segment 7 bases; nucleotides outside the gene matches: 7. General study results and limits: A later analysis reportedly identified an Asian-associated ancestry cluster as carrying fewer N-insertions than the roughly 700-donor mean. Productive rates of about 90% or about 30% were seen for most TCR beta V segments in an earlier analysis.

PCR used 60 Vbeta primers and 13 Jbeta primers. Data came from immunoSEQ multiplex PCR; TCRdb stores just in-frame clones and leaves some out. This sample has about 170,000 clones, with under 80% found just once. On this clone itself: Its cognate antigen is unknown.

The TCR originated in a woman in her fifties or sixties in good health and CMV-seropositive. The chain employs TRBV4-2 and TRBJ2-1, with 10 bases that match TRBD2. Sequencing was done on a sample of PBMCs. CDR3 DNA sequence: TGTGCCAGCAGCCAAGGCCCCACGACTAGCGGGAATGAGCAGTTCTTC. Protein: CASSQGPTTSGNEQFF.